This TCR beta chain came from a study of blood T cell repertoires in COVID-19. Across the study: The United States, Italy and Spain provided the acute and convalescent COVID-19 samples. Nucleic acid was either cDNA or gDNA, and it came from T cells, B-cell-depleted T cells, or PBMCs.

Per the authors' pipeline: Cell counts per sample came from amplifying reference gene primers. Here immunoSEQ multiplex PCR was the method, and the copy in TCRdb shows in-frame clones only, minus some. Clone size and V and J calls were adopted from that table, with D and trimming inferred from the DNA. The table lists around 270,000 clones, roughly nine tenths of them singletons. CDR3 length equals 15 residues. The ends lost 3 bases at V and 6 bases at J; junction bases unmatched: 7. The germline gives CDR1 LNHDA, CDR2 SQIVND (reference sequence). The rearrangement links TRBV19 to TRBJ2-1; 8 bases are shared with TRBD2. The material sequenced was peripheral blood. This receptor was identified in a man aged 55-75 years who had recovered from COVID-19. The DNA of the CDR3 is TGTGCCAGTAGTATCGGGGGGGGCCGCATCAATGAGCAGTTCTTC. It codes for CASSIGGGRINEQFF. Combining the CDR3 with reference TRBV19 and TRBJ2-1 gives the whole variable domain DGGITQSPKYLFRKEGQNVTLSCEQNLNHDAMYWYRQDPGQGLRLIYYSQIVNDFQKGDIAEGYSVSREKKESFPLTVTSAQKNPTAFYLCASSIGGGRINEQFFGPGTRLTVL.